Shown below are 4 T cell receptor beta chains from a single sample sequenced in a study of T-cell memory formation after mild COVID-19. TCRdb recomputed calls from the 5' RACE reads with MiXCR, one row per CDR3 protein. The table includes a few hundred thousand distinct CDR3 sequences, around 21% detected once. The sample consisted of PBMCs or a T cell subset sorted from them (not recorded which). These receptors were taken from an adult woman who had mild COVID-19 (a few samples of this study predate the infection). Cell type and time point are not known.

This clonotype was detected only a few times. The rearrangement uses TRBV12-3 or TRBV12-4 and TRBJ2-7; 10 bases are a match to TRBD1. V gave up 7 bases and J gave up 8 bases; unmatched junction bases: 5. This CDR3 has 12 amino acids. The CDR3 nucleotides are TGTGCCAGCACCCTGGGACAGGGGAAGCAGTACTTC. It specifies CASTLGQGKQYF.

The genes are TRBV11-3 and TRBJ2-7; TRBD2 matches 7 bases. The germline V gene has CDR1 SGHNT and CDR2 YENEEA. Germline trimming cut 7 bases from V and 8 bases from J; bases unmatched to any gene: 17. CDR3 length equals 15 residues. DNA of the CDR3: TGTGCCAGCACCAATCCTCTAGCGGCCCCTTACAAGCAGTACTTC. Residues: CASTNPLAAPYKQYF.

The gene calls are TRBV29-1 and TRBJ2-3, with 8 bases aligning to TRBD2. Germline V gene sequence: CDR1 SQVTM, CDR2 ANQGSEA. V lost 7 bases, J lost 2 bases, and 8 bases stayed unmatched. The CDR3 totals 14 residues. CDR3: CSAPPGGATDTQYF. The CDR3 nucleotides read TGCAGCGCCCCCCCCGGGGGGGCCACAGATACGCAGTATTTT.

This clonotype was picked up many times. In DNA, the CDR3 is TGCGCCAGCAGCCGGGACAGGGACACCGGGGAGCTGTTTTTT. Amino acids: CASSRDRDTGELFF. V gene TRBV4-3 combines with J gene TRBJ2-2; 9 bases map to TRBD1. V shed 4 bases and J 3 bases; nucleotides not matched to a gene: 0. The CDR3 has 14 amino acids. The germline gives CDR1 LGHNA, CDR2 YSLEER.